These 17 T cell receptor beta chains share one sample of origin, sequenced in a study of B cell selection in AIRE deficiency. Repertoires were generated with immunoSEQ multiplex PCR, while TCRdb's copy carries only in-frame clones and drops some. Here the sample spans 22,000 or so clones, more than 95% being singletons. Sorting defined conventional CD4 T cells as CD4+CD127+. Sequenced sample: conventional CD4+ T cells sorted from PBMCs. The source of these receptors is a human donor with AIRE deficiency.

V usage is TRBV28 and J usage is TRBJ1-1; TRBD1 is a possible D gene (5 bases). The CDR3 is 15 amino acids. CDR1 and CDR2 from the germline V gene are MDHEN and SYDVKM. Trimming shortened V by 7 bases and J by 6 bases, and 21 bases separated the two germline ends. In DNA, the CDR3 is TGTGCCAGCACAATCGGGGCCAGAAGTATAGCTGAAGCTTTCTTT. Translation gives CASTIGARSIAEAFF. Together with reference TRBV28 and TRBJ1-1, the CDR3 gives the full variable domain: DVKVTQSSRYLVKRTGEKVFLECVQDMDHENMFWYRQDPGLGLRLIYFSYDVKMKEKGDIPEGYSVSREKKERFSLILESASTNQTSMYLCASTIGARSIAEAFFGQGTRLTVV.

The chain links TRBV6-6 to TRBJ2-7; perhaps TRBD1 as D (6 bases). V lost 6 bases to trimming and J lost 3 bases, with 6 bases between them. There are 11 residues in the CDR3. The germline CDR1 and CDR2 sequences are MNHNY and SVGAGI (reference sequence). CDR3: CASRDSYEQYF. The CDR3 region has the DNA TGTGCCAGCAGGGACAGCTACGAGCAGTACTTC.

The table lists this clone with a count of one. J is TRBJ2-3 and V is TRBV9; a weak D match, TRBD2 (7 bases). CDR1 is SGDLS and CDR2 is YYNGEE in the germline V gene. V was cut by 2 bases and J by 0 bases, with 19 bases left in between. The CDR3 loop spans 18 amino acids. DNA of the CDR3: TGTGCCAGCAGCGTTGGGCTAAGGGGGGGAACTAGCACAGATACGCAGTATTTT. The encoded protein is CASSVGLRGGTSTDTQYF.

The chain couples TRBV2 to TRBJ2-7; 10 bases line up with TRBD2. Trimming removed 10 bases from V and 0 bases from J; junction bases left unmatched: 3. Germline V lookup: CDR1 SNHLY, CDR2 FYNNEI. CDR3 length: 13 amino acids. CDR3 in DNA: TGTGCCACCACTAGCGGGGTCTCCTACGAGCAGTACTTC. Its protein is CATTSGVSYEQYF.

The chain couples TRBV19 to TRBJ2-1; TRBD1 matches at 9 bases. CDR1 is LNHDA and CDR2 is SQIVND in the germline V gene (reference sequence). V trimming: 3 bases; J trimming: 8 bases; junction bases outside the gene matches: 11. This CDR3 has 16 amino acids. The CDR3 nucleotides are TGTGCCAGTAGTATTAAGGGGACAGGGTGGAACGATGAGCAGTTCTTC. This gives the protein CASSIKGTGWNDEQFF.

The CDR3 DNA is TGTGCCAGCAGCTTGGGGGCCGGGCGGCCCCAAGAGACCCAGTACTTC. The encoded protein is CASSLGAGRPQETQYF. The chain combines TRBV7-2 with TRBJ2-5; tentatively, D is TRBD1 (6 bases). Germline loops: CDR1 SGHTA, CDR2 FQGNSA. This CDR3 region has 16 residues. V was cut by 3 bases and J by 1 base, with 15 bases left in between.

The chain employs TRBV4-2 and TRBJ2-5; weak D call: TRBD2 (6 bases). Germline CDR1 is LGHNA and CDR2 is YNFKEQ. Trimming cost V 0 bases and J 7 bases, with 12 bases left between them. The CDR3 sequence is 14 residues long. CDR3 region: CASSQESQGGTQYF. The DNA of the CDR3 is TGTGCCAGCAGCCAAGAATCGCAGGGAGGGACCCAGTACTTC.

V gene TRBV7-9 combines with J gene TRBJ1-2; D is unresolved. V was pared by 5 bases and J by 0 bases, with 19 bases between. The CDR3 runs to 17 residues. The germline gives CDR1 SEHNR, CDR2 FQNEAQ (reference sequence). CDR3 loop: CASSPSPGSPSNYGYTF. DNA for the CDR3: TGTGCCAGCAGCCCCTCCCCGGGCAGCCCTTCTAACTATGGCTACACCTTC.

V is TRBV5-4 and J is TRBJ1-1; D unclear. Germline CDR1 and CDR2: SGHNT and YYREEE (reference sequence). CDR3 length: 14 residues. The V gene lost 1 base and the J gene lost 0 bases, with 7 bases spanning the gap. The CDR3 DNA reads as TGTGCCAGCAGCTTGAGCCCTATGAACACTGAAGCTTTCTTT. This encodes CASSLSPMNTEAFF.

J is TRBJ1-2 and V is TRBV25-1, with D unclear. CDR3 length equals 13 residues. V was clipped by 1 base and J by 4 bases, with 7 bases between them. Germline-derived CDR1 and CDR2 are MGHDK and SYGVNS. The DNA for the CDR3 is TGTGCCAGCAGTGAATCCCACAGCTATGGCTACACCTTC. It codes for CASSESHSYGYTF.

The genes are TRBV5-4 and TRBJ2-5; maybe TRBD1 (5 bases). The V gene's germline CDR1 is SGHNT and CDR2 YYREEE (reference sequence). V lost 2 bases, J lost 7 bases, and 15 bases lay in between. CDR3 length equals 14 residues. The CDR3 region has the DNA TGTGCCAGCAGCTTTCCTTCCGGGCAGGGGACCCAGTACTTC. This gives the protein CASSFPSGQGTQYF. The full variable domain, completed using reference TRBV5-4 and TRBJ2-5, is ETGVTQSPTHLIKTRGQQVTLRCSSQSGHNTVSWYQQALGQGPQFIFQYYREEENGRGNFPPRFSGLQFPNYSSELNVNALELDDSALYLCASSFPSGQGTQYFGPGTRLLVL.

The chain combines TRBV5-1 with TRBJ2-1; maybe TRBD2 (6 bases). V was shortened by 4 bases and J by 0 bases, with 8 bases between the two germline ends. CDR3 length: 14 amino acids. Germline lookup yields CDR1 SGHRS and CDR2 YFSETQ. The CDR3 sequence: CASSPGGSYNEQFF. CDR3 in DNA: TGCGCCAGCAGCCCCGGGGGCTCCTACAATGAGCAGTTCTTC.

The genes are TRBV6-6 and TRBJ1-1; D may be TRBD1 (5 bases). CDR3 size: 14 residues. Between the trimmed V and J ends, which lost 7 bases and 1 base, there was a span of 13 bases. Germline V gene lookup returns CDR1 MNHNY and CDR2 SVGAGI (reference sequence). CDR3: CASKSWTTNTEAFF. The CDR3 region has the DNA TGTGCCAGCAAATCCTGGACAACGAACACTGAAGCTTTCTTT.

The J gene is TRBJ2-5, the V gene TRBV5-1, with a tentative D call TRBD2 (5 bases). Trimming shortened V by 2 bases and J by 2 bases, and 7 bases separated the two germline ends. Germline V gene lookup returns CDR1 SGHRS and CDR2 YFSETQ. This CDR3 has 13 residues. CDR3 nucleotide sequence: TGCGCCAGCAGCTTACTAGAACAAGAGACCCAGTACTTC. It encodes CASSLLEQETQYF.

The chain joins TRBV19 to TRBJ1-3; maybe TRBD1 (6 bases). The CDR3 loop spans 15 amino acids. V shed 6 bases and J shed 0 bases, with 12 bases lying between them. Germline values: CDR1 LNHDA, CDR2 SQIVND (reference sequence). The CDR3 sequence is CASSQNRDSGNTIYF. CDR3 nucleotide sequence: TGTGCCAGTAGCCAGAACAGGGACTCTGGAAACACCATATATTTT.

The rearrangement links TRBV18 to TRBJ2-3, with 12 bases that match TRBD2. With 3 bases clipped from V and 4 bases from J, the junction kept 8 bases outside the gene matches. The germline gives CDR1 KGHSH, CDR2 LQKENI. The CDR3 sequence is 17 residues long. CDR3 nucleotides: TGTGCCAGCTCACCTCGACTAGCGGGAGAAGGGGCAGATACGCAGTATTTT. This gives the protein CASSPRLAGEGADTQYF.

This chain connects TRBV9 to TRBJ1-2; D may be TRBD1 (6 bases). CDR3 length: 13 amino acids. Germline V CDR1 and CDR2: SGDLS, YYNGEE. V was clipped by 0 bases and J by 5 bases, with 8 bases between them. The CDR3 sequence: CASSVEGVYGYTF. CDR3 DNA: TGTGCCAGCAGCGTAGAGGGGGTTTATGGCTACACCTTC.